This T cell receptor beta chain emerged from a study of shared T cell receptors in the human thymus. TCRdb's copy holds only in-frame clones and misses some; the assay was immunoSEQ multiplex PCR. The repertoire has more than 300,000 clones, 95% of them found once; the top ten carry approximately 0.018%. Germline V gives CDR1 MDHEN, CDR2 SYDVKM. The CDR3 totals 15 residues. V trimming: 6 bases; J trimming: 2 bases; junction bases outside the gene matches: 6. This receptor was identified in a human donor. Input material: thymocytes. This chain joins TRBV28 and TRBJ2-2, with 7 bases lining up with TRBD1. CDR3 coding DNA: TGTGCCAGCAGCCGGGACAGATCTAACACCGGGGAGCTGTTTTTT. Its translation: CASSRDRSNTGELFF.